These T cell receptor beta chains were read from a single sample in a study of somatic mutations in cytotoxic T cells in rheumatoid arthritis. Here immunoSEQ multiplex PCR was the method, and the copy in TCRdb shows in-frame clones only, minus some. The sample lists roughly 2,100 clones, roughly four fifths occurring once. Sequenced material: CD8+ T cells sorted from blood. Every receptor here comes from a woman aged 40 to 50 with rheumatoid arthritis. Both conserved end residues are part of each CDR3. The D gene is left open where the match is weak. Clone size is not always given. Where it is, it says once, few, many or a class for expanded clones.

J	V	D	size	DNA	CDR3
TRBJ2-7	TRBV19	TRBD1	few	TGTGCCAGTAGTCTACGGGACAGGGGGCCCTACGAGCAGTACTTC	CASSLRDRGPYEQYF
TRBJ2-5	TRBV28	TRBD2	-	TGTGCCAGCAGTTCCGGACTAGCGGTCCGTCAAGAGACCCAGTACTTC	CASSSGLAVRQETQYF
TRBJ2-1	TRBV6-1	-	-	TGTGCCAGCAGTGTAAACAGGTTAAGCTCCTACAATGAGCAGTTCTTC	CASSVNRLSSYNEQFF
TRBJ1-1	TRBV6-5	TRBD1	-	TGTGCCAGCAGTTACGAAGGACAGGGTGAAGCTTTCTTT	CASSYEGQGEAFF
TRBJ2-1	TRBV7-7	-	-	TGTGCTAGCAGCTTAGGCACTAGGGGGGGGAGCTCCTACAATGAGCAGTTCTTC	CASSLGTRGGSSYNEQFF
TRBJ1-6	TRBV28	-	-	TGTGCCAGCAGTTTAGACAGCTCCTATAATTCACCCCTCCACTTT	CASSLDSSYNSPLHF
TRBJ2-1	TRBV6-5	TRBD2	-	TGTGCCAGCACTTCTAGCGGGAGACCCTACAATGAGCAGTTCTTC	CASTSSGRPYNEQFF
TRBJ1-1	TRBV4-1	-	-	TGCGCCAGCAGCCAAGTGGGGGGGCAGGGCTTTCCAAACACTGAAGCTTTCTTT	CASSQVGGQGFPNTEAFF
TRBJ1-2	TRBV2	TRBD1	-	TGTGCCAGCCGGGACAGGCCTAACTATGGCTACACCTTC	CASRDRPNYGYTF
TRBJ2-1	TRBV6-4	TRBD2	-	TGTGCCAGCAGCGGGACTAGCGGAACCTACAATGAGCAGTTCTTC	CASSGTSGTYNEQFF
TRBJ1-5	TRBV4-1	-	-	TGCGCCAGCAGCCAAGTTAGCGGACCCGGGGAAATTAATTTT	CASSQVSGPGEINF
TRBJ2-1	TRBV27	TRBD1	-	TGTGCCAGCAGTTCGACCGGGACAGGGAAGGGCAATGAGCAGTTCTTC	CASSSTGTGKGNEQFF
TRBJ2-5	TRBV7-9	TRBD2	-	TGTGCCAGCAGCCAGATCTTGGCGGGGGGATACCAAGAGACCCAGTACTTC	CASSQILAGGYQETQYF
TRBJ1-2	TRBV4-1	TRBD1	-	TGCGCCAGCAGCCCCAACGTGGGACAGGGTTCTGGCTACACCTTC	CASSPNVGQGSGYTF
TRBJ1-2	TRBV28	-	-	TGTGCCAGCAGCCCCGGGATCTATGGCTACACCTTC	CASSPGIYGYTF
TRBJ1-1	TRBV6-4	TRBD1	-	TGTGCCAGCAGTGAGGGACAGGGTTCGGCCACTGAAGCTTTCTTT	CASSEGQGSATEAFF
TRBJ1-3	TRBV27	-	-	TGTGCCAGCAGTTTAGGCCCTGGAAACACCATATATTTT	CASSLGPGNTIYF
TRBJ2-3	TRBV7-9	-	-	TGTGCCAGCAGCCCGGCGGGGTCTAGCACAGATACGCAGTATTTT	CASSPAGSSTDTQYF
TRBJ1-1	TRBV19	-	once	TGTGCCAGTAGTATATACAGGATTCTTACTTCCCAAACGGCGAACACTGAAGCTTTCTTT	CASSIYRILTSQTANTEAFF
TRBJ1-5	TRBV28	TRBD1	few	TGTGCCAGCAGTTCTCTTGACACAGGGGGCGGTCGACAGCCCCAGCATTTT	CASSSLDTGGGRQPQHF
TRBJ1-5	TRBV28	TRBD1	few	TGTGCCAGCCGTTCACTTGGCACAGGGGGCGGTCGTCAGCCCCAGCATTTT	CASRSLGTGGGRQPQHF
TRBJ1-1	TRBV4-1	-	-	TGCGCCAGCAGCCAAGCTCGGGGGGCGAGCACTGAAGCTTTCTTT	CASSQARGASTEAFF
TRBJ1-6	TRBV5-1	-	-	TGCGCCAGCAGCTTGGGACAGGCCCTATCCCCTTCACCCCTCCACTTT	CASSLGQALSPSPLHF
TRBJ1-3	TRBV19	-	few	TGTGCCAGTAGTATTTCGGAGGGAAACACCATATATTTT	CASSISEGNTIYF
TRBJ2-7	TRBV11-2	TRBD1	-	TGTGCCAGCAGCTTTGAGACAGGGAATCCTTACGAGCAGTACTTC	CASSFETGNPYEQYF
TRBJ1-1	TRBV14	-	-	TGTGCCAGCAGCCAGGCAGGGGAAGCTTTCTTT	CASSQAGEAFF
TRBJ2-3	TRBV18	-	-	TGTGCCAGCTCACCGAGGAGGGGAACAGATACGCAGTATTTT	CASSPRRGTDTQYF
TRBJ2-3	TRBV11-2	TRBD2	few	TGTGCCAGCAGCTTAGATCGGGGGGGCCTCACAGATACGCAGTATTTT	CASSLDRGGLTDTQYF
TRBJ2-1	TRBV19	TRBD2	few	TGTGCCAGTAAACTAGCGGGAGGCGGGTCCTACAATGAGCAGTTCTTC	CASKLAGGGSYNEQFF
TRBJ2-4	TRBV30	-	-	TGTGCCTGGGCCCACGGCGGGAACATTCAGTACTTC	CAWAHGGNIQYF
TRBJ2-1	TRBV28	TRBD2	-	TGTGCCAGCAGTTTAGGCCCGCCCGCGGGGGCCTACAATGAGCAGTTCTTC	CASSLGPPAGAYNEQFF
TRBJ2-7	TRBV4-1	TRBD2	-	TGCGCCAGCAGCCAAGCCAAACCGGGACTAGCGACCTCCTACGAGCAGTACTTC	CASSQAKPGLATSYEQYF
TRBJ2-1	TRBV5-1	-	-	TGTGCCAGCAGCTTGGGGAGATCCTACTACAATGAGCAGTTCTTC	CASSLGRSYYNEQFF
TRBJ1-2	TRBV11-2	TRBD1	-	TGTGCCAGCAGCTTAGATTTAGGGGGCCATGGCTACACCTTC	CASSLDLGGHGYTF
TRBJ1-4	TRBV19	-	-	TGTGCCAGTAGGGGTACGGAGAATAATGAAAAACTGTTTTTT	CASRGTENNEKLFF
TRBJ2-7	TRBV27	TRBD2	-	TGTGCCAGCAGTTTGACTAGCGGGGGGTACGAGCAGTACTTC	CASSLTSGGYEQYF
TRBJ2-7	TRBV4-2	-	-	TGTGCCAGCAGCCAAGATGGGGAGGCTCTAAGCTCCTACGAGCAGTACTTC	CASSQDGEALSSYEQYF
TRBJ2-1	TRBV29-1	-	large	TGCAGCGTCGTTGACAGGAACTCCTACAATGAGCAGTTCTTC	CSVVDRNSYNEQFF
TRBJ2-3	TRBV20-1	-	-	TGCAGTGCGGCGGGCCCAGATACGCAGTATTTT	CSAAGPDTQYF
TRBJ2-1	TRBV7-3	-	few	TGTGCCAGCAGCTTATTTCCTAGCTCCTACAATGAGCAGTTCTTC	CASSLFPSSYNEQFF
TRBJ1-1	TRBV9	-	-	TGTGCCAGCAGCGTAGGCAGGCAGAACACTGAAGCTTTCTTT	CASSVGRQNTEAFF
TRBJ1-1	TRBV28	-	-	TGTGCCAGCAGTTTAAGCCCCGGGATCATGAACACTGAAGCTTTCTTT	CASSLSPGIMNTEAFF
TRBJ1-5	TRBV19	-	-	TGTGCCAGTAGTACCAACCAGGGGTTCGGCAATCAGCCCCAGCATTTT	CASSTNQGFGNQPQHF
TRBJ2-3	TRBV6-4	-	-	TGTGCCAGCAGTGACTCGACGCAGGGCACAGATACGCAGTATTTT	CASSDSTQGTDTQYF
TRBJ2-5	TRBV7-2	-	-	TGTGCCAGCAGCTTAGGAGGGGGACCGCAAGAGACCCAGTACTTC	CASSLGGGPQETQYF
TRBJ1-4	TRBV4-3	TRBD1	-	TGCGCCAGCAGCCAAGATGTCGCAGGGGGAAGAGAAAAACTGTTTTTT	CASSQDVAGGREKLFF
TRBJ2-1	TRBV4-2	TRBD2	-	TGTGCCAGCAGCGGCAAGGCCGGGACCGGGGGGGATGAGCAGTTCTTC	CASSGKAGTGGDEQFF
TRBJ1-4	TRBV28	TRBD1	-	TGTGCCAGCAGTGAACCCCTACAGGGGGCGAGTGAAAAACTGTTTTTT	CASSEPLQGASEKLFF
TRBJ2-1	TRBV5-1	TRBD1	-	TGCGCCAGCAGTACAGGGGATAATGAGCAGTTCTTC	CASSTGDNEQFF
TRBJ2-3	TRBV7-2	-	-	TGCGCCAGCAGGTCGTTTTTAGGGGCCCTCACAGATACGCAGTATTTT	CASRSFLGALTDTQYF
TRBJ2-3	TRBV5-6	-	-	TGTGCCAGCAATCTGGGGGGACTTAGCACAGATACGCAGTATTTT	CASNLGGLSTDTQYF
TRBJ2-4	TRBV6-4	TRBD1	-	TGTGCCAGCAGGAACAGGGGGTTCCGGAACATTCAGTACTTC	CASRNRGFRNIQYF
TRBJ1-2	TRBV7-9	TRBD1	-	TGTGCCAGCAGCTTCGGGACAGGGGTAGGGGATGGCTACACCTTC	CASSFGTGVGDGYTF
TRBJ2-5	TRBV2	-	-	TGTGCCAGCAGTGCCAGGGCGGATATTAGGGCCCAAGAGACCCAGTACTTC	CASSARADIRAQETQYF